This T cell receptor beta chain emerged from a study of Ad26.COV2.S vaccination and SARS-CoV-2 variants. Study-level information: Ad26.COV2.S was injected intramuscularly once or twice, 56 days apart.

The treatment: roughly 19 received Ad26.COV2.S at low or high dose, single or two shots; about 5 received placebo; per-sample allocation not given. The samples were gathered on day 63 after the first injection of vaccine or placebo. Only in-frame clones appear in the TCRdb table, and some are missing; sequencing was by immunoSEQ multiplex PCR. This table holds a few hundred thousand clones, about 90% found once. Looked up from germline, CDR1 is GTSNPN and CDR2 is SVGIG (reference sequence). This CDR3 has 13 amino acids. J lost 4 bases, V lost 0 bases, and 2 bases had no gene match. The source material was peripheral blood, sampled in a trial of Ad26.COV2.S vaccine versus placebo. This clonotype was sampled from a person between 18 and 65 years old who received the Ad26.COV2.S COVID-19 vaccine or a placebo. The J gene is TRBJ2-5, the V gene TRBV30, with 7 nucleotides matching TRBD1. The CDR3 nucleotides are TGTGCCTGGAGTGTAAGACAGGGAGAGACCCAGTACTTC. Translated: CAWSVRQGETQYF.